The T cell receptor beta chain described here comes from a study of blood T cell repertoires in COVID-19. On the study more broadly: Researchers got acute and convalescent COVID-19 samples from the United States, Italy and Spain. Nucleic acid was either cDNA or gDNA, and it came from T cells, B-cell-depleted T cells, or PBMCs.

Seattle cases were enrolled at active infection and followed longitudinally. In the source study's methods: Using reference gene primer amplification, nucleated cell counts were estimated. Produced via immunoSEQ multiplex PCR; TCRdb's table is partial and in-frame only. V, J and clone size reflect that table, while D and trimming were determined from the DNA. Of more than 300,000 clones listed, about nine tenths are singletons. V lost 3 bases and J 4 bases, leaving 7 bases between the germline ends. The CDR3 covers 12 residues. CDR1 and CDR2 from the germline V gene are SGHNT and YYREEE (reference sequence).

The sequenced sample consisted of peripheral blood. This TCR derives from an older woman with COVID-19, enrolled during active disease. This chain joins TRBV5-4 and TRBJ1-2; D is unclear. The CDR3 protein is CASSSTAYGYTF. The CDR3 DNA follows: TGTGCCAGCAGCTCAACAGCCTATGGCTACACCTTC.